Listed below are T cell receptor beta chains from one sample, sequenced in a study of T cells in Graves' hyperthyroidism and ophthalmopathy. In TCRdb, the multiplex PCR reads were re-called with MiXCR into one record per CDR3 protein. The sample includes over 650,000 distinct CDR3 sequences, roughly 45% of them seen just once. Sequencing was performed on peripheral blood or thyroid tissue (not recorded which). All receptors come from an adult man with Graves' disease, either hyperthyroidism or ophthalmopathy (not recorded which). Both conserved end residues are part of each CDR3. Fields, in order: CDR3 length, J gene, V gene, clone size, D gene, CDR3 DNA, CDR3 protein. D genes are given only for firm matches. Clone size appears in some rows only: once, few, many, or a class for an expanded clone.

15 | TRBJ1-4 | TRBV29-1 | once | NA | TGCAGCGTTGAAACCGGGATCTCAACTAATGAAAAACTGTTTTTT | CSVETGISTNEKLFF
15 | TRBJ1-2 | TRBV6-5 | NA | TRBD1 | TGTGCCAGCAGTTACTGGACAGGGGGCGACTATGGCTACACCTTC | CASSYWTGGDYGYTF
15 | TRBJ2-5 | TRBV6-5 | NA | NA | TGTGCCAGCAGTTTTGTCGGGCGGGGAGGAGAGACCCAGTACTTC | CASSFVGRGGETQYF
14 | TRBJ1-5 | TRBV7-6 | many | NA | TGTGCCAGCAGCTTAGGGCCACTGGATCAGCCCCAGCATTTT | CASSLGPLDQPQHF
12 | TRBJ2-7 | TRBV7-8 | few | NA | TGTGCCAGCAGCCAAGCGCTCTACGAGCAGTACTTC | CASSQALYEQYF
14 | TRBJ2-5 | TRBV5-5 | NA | NA | TGTGCCAGCACCCCGAGGGGGAACGTGGAGACCCAGTACTTC | CASTPRGNVETQYF
15 | TRBJ1-5 | TRBV9 | many | NA | TGTGCCAGCAGCGTAGATGGGTTGAGCAATCAGCCCCAGCATTTT | CASSVDGLSNQPQHF
16 | TRBJ1-5 | TRBV7-2 | NA | NA | TGTGCCAGCAGCTTACAGGGGCCTTATAGCAATCAGCCCCAGCATTTT | CASSLQGPYSNQPQHF
12 | TRBJ1-2 | TRBV19 | many | TRBD1 | TGTGCCAGTAGTACGACAGGGTTCGGCTACACCTTC | CASSTTGFGYTF
15 | TRBJ2-2 | TRBV5-1 | NA | NA | TGCGCCAGCAGCCCACAAGTTGAGAACACCGGGGAGCTGTTTTTT | CASSPQVENTGELFF
16 | TRBJ1-5 | TRBV10-2 | NA | TRBD1 | TGTGCCAGCAGCTTCCGGGACAGGCCGGGGAGTCAGCCCCAGCATTTT | CASSFRDRPGSQPQHF
13 | TRBJ2-7 | TRBV20-1 | many | TRBD2 | TGCAGTGCGACGACTAGCGCGGGTTACGAGCAGTACTTC | CSATTSAGYEQYF
15 | TRBJ1-2 | TRBV29-1 | many | TRBD1 | TGCAGCGTTGAAGGTTATGGAGGGGGCAGTTTTGGCTACACCTTC | CSVEGYGGGSFGYTF
13 | TRBJ2-7 | TRBV7-9 | once | TRBD2 | TGTGCCAGCAGCGGGACTAGCTGCGGCGAGCAGTACTTC | CASSGTSCGEQYF
15 | TRBJ1-1 | TRBV19 | NA | NA | TGTGCCAGTAGCCCCCAGGAGGCCGGTGGGACTGAAGCTTTCTTT | CASSPQEAGGTEAFF
16 | TRBJ1-5 | TRBV7-9 | NA | NA | TGTGCCAGCAGCTTAATACCAGGGGTGGACAATCAGCCCCAGCATTTT | CASSLIPGVDNQPQHF
13 | TRBJ2-7 | TRBV20-1 | NA | TRBD2 | TGCAGTGCTAGACGACTAGCTCCCGGGGAGCTGTACTTC | CSARRLAPGELYF
12 | TRBJ1-4 | TRBV29-1 | NA | NA | TGCAGCGTTGTCGGCGCTAATGAAAAACTGTTTTTT | CSVVGANEKLFF
14 | TRBJ2-5 | TRBV12-3/TRBV12-4 | many | TRBD1 | TGTGCCAGCAGCTTAACAGGGGGAGAAGAGACCCAGTACTTC | CASSLTGGEETQYF
16 | TRBJ2-7 | TRBV29-1 | NA | TRBD1 | TGCAGCGTTGATACTCGATCAGGGACAGGGCGTTACGAGCAGTACTTC | CSVDTRSGTGRYEQYF
12 | TRBJ2-7 | TRBV2 | NA | NA | TGTGCCAGCAGTCGGGACGGCGTAGGGCAGTACTTC | CASSRDGVGQYF
13 | TRBJ2-5 | TRBV5-1 | many | NA | TGCGCCAGCAGCTTACCCGGAAAAGAGACCCAGTACTTC | CASSLPGKETQYF
18 | TRBJ1-6 | TRBV5-1 | NA | TRBD1 | TGCGCCAGCAGCCTTCGGACAGGGGCCGGGAGCGGCAGGTCACCCCTCCACTTT | CASSLRTGAGSGRSPLHF
16 | TRBJ1-2 | TRBV7-9 | NA | NA | TGTGCCAGCAGTTTCCCCGTCAGGGAGGGGAGGTATGGCTACACCTTC | CASSFPVREGRYGYTF
14 | TRBJ1-2 | TRBV20-1 | NA | NA | TGCAGTGCTAGAGTAAACACAGGGACGATTGGCTACACCTTC | CSARVNTGTIGYTF
14 | TRBJ1-2 | TRBV10-3 | many | NA | TGTGCCATCAGTGAGTCGGAGGACGTCTATGGCTACACCTTC | CAISESEDVYGYTF
13 | TRBJ1-5 | TRBV6-6 | NA | NA | TGTGCCAGCAGGAAAATCGAGAATCAGCCCCAGCATTTT | CASRKIENQPQHF
13 | TRBJ2-3 | TRBV5-1 | NA | TRBD2 | TGCGCCAGCGGGCTAGCGGGAGCGGATACGCAGTATTTT | CASGLAGADTQYF
11 | TRBJ2-2 | TRBV24-1 | NA | NA | TGTGCCACCAGTGAGTCCGGGGAGCTGTTTTTT | CATSESGELFF
14 | TRBJ1-4 | TRBV20-1 | few | NA | TGCAGTGCTAGACGGACGCCGACAAATGAAAAACTGTTTTTT | CSARRTPTNEKLFF
13 | TRBJ1-6 | TRBV2 | NA | NA | TGTGCCAGCAGCCCTCTGACCTTCTCACCCCTCCACTTT | CASSPLTFSPLHF
15 | TRBJ1-3 | TRBV20-1 | once | NA | TGCAGTGCTAGGTTACAGGGAAACTCTGGAAACACCATATATTTT | CSARLQGNSGNTIYF
14 | TRBJ1-1 | TRBV12-3/TRBV12-4 | NA | TRBD1 | TGTGCCAGCAGTCACAGGGGGAAGGGCACTGAAGCTTTCTTT | CASSHRGKGTEAFF
13 | TRBJ1-5 | TRBV20-1 | NA | TRBD1 | TGCAGTGCCAATACAGGGGTTGGCCAGCCCCAGCATTTT | CSANTGVGQPQHF
17 | TRBJ1-4 | TRBV7-2 | once | TRBD1 | TGTGCCAGCAGCCCCGGACAGGGCTATGAAACTAATGAAAAACTGTTTTTT | CASSPGQGYETNEKLFF
14 | TRBJ2-5 | TRBV7-6 | many | NA | TGTGCCAGCAGTCCAAGACAGTTACAAGAGACCCAGTACTTC | CASSPRQLQETQYF
15 | TRBJ2-7 | TRBV20-1 | few | TRBD2 | TGCAGTGCTAGAGCAATTAGCGGGAGCCACTACGAGCAGTACTTC | CSARAISGSHYEQYF
14 | TRBJ1-6 | TRBV25-1 | many | NA | TGTGCCAGCAGTGAAACCGGACTCAATTCACCCCTCCACTTT | CASSETGLNSPLHF
15 | TRBJ2-5 | TRBV29-1 | many | TRBD2 | TGCAGCGTTGAACCGGGACTAGCGGCCCAAGAGACCCAGTACTTC | CSVEPGLAAQETQYF
16 | TRBJ1-1 | TRBV12-3/TRBV12-4 | NA | NA | TGTGCCAGCAGTTTAGCGGCACAGGCTCGGAACACTGAAGCTTTCTTT | CASSLAAQARNTEAFF
15 | TRBJ2-7 | TRBV7-8 | many | TRBD1 | TGTGCCAGCAGCTCGCGACAGGGCCATGTCTACGAGCAGTACTTC | CASSSRQGHVYEQYF
12 | TRBJ2-5 | TRBV20-1 | NA | NA | TGCAGTGCTGGGGTCCCGGAAGGGACCCAGTACTTC | CSAGVPEGTQYF
10 | TRBJ1-1 | TRBV20-1 | NA | NA | TGCAGTGCTAGGGCTGCGGCAGCTTTCTTT | CSARAAAAFF
15 | TRBJ1-1 | TRBV7-6 | few | NA | TGTGCCAGCAGCTTAGTCCGGGGGCCTAACACTGAAGCTTTCTTT | CASSLVRGPNTEAFF